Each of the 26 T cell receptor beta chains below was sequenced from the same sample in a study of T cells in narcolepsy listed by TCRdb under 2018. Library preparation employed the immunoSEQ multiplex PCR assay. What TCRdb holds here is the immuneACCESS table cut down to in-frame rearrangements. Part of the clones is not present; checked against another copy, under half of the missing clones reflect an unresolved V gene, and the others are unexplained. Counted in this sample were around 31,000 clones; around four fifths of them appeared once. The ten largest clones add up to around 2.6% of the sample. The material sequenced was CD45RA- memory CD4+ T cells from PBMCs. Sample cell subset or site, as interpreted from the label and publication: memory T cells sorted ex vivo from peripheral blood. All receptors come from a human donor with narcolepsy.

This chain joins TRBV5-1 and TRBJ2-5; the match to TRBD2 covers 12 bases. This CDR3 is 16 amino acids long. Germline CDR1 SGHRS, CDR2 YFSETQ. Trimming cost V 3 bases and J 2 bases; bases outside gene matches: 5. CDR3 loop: CASSWRTSGVQETQYF. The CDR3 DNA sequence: TGCGCCAGCAGCTGGAGGACTAGCGGGGTTCAAGAGACCCAGTACTTC.

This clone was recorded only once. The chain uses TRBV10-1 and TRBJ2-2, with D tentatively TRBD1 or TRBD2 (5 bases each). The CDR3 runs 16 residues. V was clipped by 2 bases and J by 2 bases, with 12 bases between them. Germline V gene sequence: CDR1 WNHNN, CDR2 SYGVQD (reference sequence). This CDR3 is CASSEAGTPNTGELFF. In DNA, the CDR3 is TGCGCCAGCAGTGAGGCCGGGACCCCTAACACCGGGGAGCTGTTTTTT.

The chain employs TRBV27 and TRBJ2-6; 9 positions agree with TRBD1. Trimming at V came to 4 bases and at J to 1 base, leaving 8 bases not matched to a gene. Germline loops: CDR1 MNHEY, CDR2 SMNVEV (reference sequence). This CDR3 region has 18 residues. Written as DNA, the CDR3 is TGTGCCAGCAGTTGGAGCGGACAGGGGAGTTCTGGGGCCAACGTCCTGACTTTC. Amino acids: CASSWSGQGSSGANVLTF.

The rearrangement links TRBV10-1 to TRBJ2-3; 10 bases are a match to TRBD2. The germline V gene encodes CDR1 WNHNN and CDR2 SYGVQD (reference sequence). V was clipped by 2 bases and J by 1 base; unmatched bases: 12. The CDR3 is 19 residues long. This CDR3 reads CASSEKAGGSRWGTDTQYF. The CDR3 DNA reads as TGCGCCAGCAGTGAGAAAGCGGGGGGGAGTCGGTGGGGCACAGATACGCAGTATTTT.

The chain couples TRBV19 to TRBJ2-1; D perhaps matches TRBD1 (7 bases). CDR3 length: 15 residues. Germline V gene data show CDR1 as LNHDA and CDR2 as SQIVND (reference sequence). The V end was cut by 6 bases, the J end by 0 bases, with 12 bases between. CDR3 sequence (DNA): TGTGCCAGTAGCCCCAGGGGGGCCTCCTACAATGAGCAGTTCTTC. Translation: CASSPRGASYNEQFF.

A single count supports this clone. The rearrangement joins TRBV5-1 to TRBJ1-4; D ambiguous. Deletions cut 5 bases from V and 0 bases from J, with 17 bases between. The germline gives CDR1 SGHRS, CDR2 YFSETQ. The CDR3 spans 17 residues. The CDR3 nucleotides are TGCGCCAGCAGTTCCACGACGAGGTGGGCAACTAATGAAAAACTGTTTTTT. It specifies CASSSTTRWATNEKLFF.

In DNA, the CDR3 is TGTGCCAGCAGTTACTCGCAGGGGGGCACAGATACGCAGTATTTT. Translation gives CASSYSQGGTDTQYF. The chain combines TRBV6-6 with TRBJ2-3; 7 positions match TRBD1. J was trimmed by 1 base and V by 0 bases; bases with no gene match: 1. This CDR3 spans 15 amino acids. In germline, CDR1 is MNHNY, CDR2 SVGAGI (reference sequence).

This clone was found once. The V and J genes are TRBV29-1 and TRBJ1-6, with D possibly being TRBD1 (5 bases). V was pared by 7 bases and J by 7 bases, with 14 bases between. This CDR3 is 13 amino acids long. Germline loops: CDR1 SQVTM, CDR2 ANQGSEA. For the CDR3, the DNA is TGCAGCGCCTCCGCAGGGACCAATTCACCCCTCCACTTT. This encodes CSASAGTNSPLHF.

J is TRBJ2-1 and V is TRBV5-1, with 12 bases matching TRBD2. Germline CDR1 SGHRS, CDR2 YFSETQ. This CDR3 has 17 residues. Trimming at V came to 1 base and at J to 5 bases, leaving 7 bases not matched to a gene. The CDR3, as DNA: TGCGCCAGCAGCTTGAACGGCCTAGCGGGGGGGAACAATGAGCAGTTCTTC. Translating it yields CASSLNGLAGGNNEQFF.

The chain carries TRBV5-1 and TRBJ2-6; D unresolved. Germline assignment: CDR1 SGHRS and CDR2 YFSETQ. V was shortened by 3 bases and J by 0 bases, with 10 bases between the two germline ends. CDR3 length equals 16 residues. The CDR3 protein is CASSWEPFSGANVLTF. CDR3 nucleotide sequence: TGCGCCAGCAGCTGGGAACCGTTCTCTGGGGCCAACGTCCTGACTTTC.

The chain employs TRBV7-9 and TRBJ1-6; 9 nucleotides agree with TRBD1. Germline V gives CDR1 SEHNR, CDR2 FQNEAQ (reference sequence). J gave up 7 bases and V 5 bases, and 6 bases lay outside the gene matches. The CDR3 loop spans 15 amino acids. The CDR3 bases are TGTGCCAGCAGCCCCGGACAGGGGAGAAATTCACCCCTCCACTTT. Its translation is CASSPGQGRNSPLHF.

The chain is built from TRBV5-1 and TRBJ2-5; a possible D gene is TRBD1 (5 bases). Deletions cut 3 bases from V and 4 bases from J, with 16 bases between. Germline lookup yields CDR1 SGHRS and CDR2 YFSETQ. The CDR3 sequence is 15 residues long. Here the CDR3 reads CASSWHDSRGETQYF. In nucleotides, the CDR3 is TGCGCCAGCAGCTGGCACGATAGTAGGGGAGAGACCCAGTACTTC.

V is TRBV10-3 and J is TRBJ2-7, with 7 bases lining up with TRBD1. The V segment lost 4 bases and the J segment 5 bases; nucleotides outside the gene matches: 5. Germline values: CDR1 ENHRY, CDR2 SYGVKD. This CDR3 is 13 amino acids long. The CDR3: CAISVLGGHEQYF. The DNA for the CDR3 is TGTGCCATCAGTGTTTTAGGGGGCCACGAGCAGTACTTC.

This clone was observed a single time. CDR3 sequence (DNA): TGTGCCAGCAGGAGGGGGTCCTACGAGCAGTACTTC. Amino acids: CASRRGSYEQYF. This chain uses TRBV2 with TRBJ2-5; perhaps TRBD1 as D (6 bases). Near its end, the DNA agrees better with TRBJ2-7, so the J call may be wrong. Looked up from germline, CDR1 is SNHLY and CDR2 is FYNNEI. This CDR3 has 12 residues.

The CDR3 region has the DNA TGTGCCAGCAGTGAGCCGACCCAAGGGGGCGAGTCTGGGGCCAACGTCCTGACTTTC. Its translation is CASSEPTQGGESGANVLTF. V usage is TRBV14 and J usage is TRBJ2-6; 7 bases are a match to TRBD1. V shed 6 bases, J shed 1 base, and the junction held 15 bases outside the gene matches. Germline CDR1 reads SGHDN; CDR2 reads FVKESK. The CDR3 length is 19 residues.

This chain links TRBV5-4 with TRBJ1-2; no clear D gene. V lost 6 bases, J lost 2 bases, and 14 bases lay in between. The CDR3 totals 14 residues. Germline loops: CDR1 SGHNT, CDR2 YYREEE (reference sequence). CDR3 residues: CASTTTGTNYGYTF. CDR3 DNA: TGTGCCAGCACGACGACGGGAACAAACTATGGCTACACCTTC.

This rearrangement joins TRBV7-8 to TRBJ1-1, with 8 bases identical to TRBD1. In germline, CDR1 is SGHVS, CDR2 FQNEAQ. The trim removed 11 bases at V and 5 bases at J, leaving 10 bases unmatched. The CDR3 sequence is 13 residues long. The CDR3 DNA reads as TGTGCCTGTGGACAGGGTTTGTTTACTGAAGCTTTCTTT. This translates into CACGQGLFTEAFF.

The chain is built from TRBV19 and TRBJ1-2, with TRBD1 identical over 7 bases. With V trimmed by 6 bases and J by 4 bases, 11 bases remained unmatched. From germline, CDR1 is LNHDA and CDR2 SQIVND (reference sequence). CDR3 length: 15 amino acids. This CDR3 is CASSPRRGRLYGYTF. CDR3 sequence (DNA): TGTGCCAGTAGCCCCCGGAGGGGGCGACTCTATGGCTACACCTTC.

The CDR3 DNA sequence: TGTGCCAGTAGTGATCAGGGAACTGGGGCCAACGTCCTGACTTTC. This codes for CASSDQGTGANVLTF. This chain connects TRBV19 to TRBJ2-6, with D maybe TRBD1 (5 bases). The CDR3 spans 15 residues. CDR1 LNHDA and CDR2 SQIVND come from the germline V gene (reference sequence). With 5 bases removed from V and 2 bases from J, the gap between germline ends came to 10 bases.

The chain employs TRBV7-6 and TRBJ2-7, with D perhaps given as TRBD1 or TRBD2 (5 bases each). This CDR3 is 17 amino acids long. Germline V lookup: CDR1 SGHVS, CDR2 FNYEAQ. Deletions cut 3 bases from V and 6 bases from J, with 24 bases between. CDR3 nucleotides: TGTGCCAGCAGCTTGGGCGCGGGCAGGGTCGGATCGGGCGAGCAGTACTTC. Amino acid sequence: CASSLGAGRVGSGEQYF.

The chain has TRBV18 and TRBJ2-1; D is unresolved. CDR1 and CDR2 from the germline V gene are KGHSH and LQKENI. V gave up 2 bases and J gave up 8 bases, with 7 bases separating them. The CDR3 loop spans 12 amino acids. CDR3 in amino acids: CASSPSSHEQFF. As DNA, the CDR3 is TGTGCCAGCTCACCAAGTAGCCATGAGCAGTTCTTC.

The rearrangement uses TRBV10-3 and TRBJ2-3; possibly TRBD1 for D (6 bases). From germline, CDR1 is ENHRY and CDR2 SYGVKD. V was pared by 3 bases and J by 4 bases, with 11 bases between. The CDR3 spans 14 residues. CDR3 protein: CAISDGRGADTQYF. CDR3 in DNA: TGTGCCATCAGTGACGGCAGGGGAGCAGATACGCAGTATTTT.

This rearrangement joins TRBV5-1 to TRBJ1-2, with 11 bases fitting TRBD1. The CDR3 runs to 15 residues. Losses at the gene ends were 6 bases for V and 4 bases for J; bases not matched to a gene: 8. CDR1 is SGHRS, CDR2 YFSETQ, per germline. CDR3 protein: CASTLGTGGIYGYTF. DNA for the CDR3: TGCGCCAGCACCCTCGGGACAGGGGGAATCTATGGCTACACCTTC.

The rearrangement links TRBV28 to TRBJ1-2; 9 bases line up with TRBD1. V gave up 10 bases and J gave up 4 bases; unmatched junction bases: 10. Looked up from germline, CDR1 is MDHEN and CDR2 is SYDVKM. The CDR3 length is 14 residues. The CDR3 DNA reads TGTGCCACCAGGAGGGACAGGGTTACCTATGGCTACACCTTC. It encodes CATRRDRVTYGYTF.

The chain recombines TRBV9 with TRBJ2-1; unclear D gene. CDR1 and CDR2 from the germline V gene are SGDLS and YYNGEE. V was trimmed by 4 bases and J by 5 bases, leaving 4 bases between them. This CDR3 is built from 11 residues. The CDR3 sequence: CASSRHNEQFF. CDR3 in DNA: TGTGCCAGCAGCCGGCACAATGAGCAGTTCTTC.

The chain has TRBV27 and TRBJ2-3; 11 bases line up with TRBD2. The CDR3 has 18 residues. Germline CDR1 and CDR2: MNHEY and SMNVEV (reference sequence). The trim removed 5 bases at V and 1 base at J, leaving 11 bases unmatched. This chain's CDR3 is CASSPSTTTSGGTDTQYF. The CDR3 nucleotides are TGTGCCAGCAGTCCATCGACCACGACTAGCGGGGGCACAGATACGCAGTATTTT.